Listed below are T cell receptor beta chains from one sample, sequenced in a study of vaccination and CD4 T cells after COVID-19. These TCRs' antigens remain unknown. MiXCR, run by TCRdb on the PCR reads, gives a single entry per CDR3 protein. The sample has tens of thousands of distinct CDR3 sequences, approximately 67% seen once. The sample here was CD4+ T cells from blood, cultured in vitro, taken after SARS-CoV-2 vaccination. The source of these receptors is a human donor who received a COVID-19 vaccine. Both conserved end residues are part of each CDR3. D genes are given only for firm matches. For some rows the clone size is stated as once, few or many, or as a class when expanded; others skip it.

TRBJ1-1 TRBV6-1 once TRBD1 CASRLDGTGTEAFF TGTGCCAGCAGACTGGACGGGACAGGGACTGAAGCTTTCTTT
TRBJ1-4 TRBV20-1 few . CSAILPSSELFF TGCAGTGCTATACTTCCCTCCTCGGAACTGTTTTTT
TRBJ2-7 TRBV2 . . CASSELSDAYEQYF TGTGCCAGCAGTGAATTGTCGGACGCCTACGAGCAGTACTTC
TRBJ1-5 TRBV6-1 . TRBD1 CASILIAGGDQPQHF TGTGCCAGCATTCTGATAGCAGGGGGTGATCAGCCCCAGCATTTT
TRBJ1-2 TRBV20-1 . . CSASPVYGYTF TGCAGTGCTAGTCCGGTCTATGGCTACACCTTC
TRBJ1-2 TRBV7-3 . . CASSPHGAPNGYTF TGTGCCAGCAGCCCCCATGGGGCGCCCAATGGCTACACCTTC
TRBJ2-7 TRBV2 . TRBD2 CASSAKRGVTYEQYF TGTGCCAGCAGTGCAAAGCGGGGGGTTACCTACGAGCAGTACTTC
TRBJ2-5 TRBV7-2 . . CASSLAYREETQYF TGTGCCAGCAGCTTAGCTTATAGGGAAGAGACCCAGTACTTC
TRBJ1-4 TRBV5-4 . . CASSLVSSTNEKLFF TGTGCCAGCAGCTTGGTCTCCTCCACTAATGAAAAACTGTTTTTT
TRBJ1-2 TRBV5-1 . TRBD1 CASSSPTGGTDGYTF TGCGCCAGCAGCTCCCCGACAGGGGGCACAGATGGCTACACCTTC